Listed below are T cell receptor beta chains from one sample, sequenced in a study of T cell responses to AZD1222 COVID-19 vaccine. This table comes from immunoSEQ multiplex PCR, and its TCRdb copy is limited to in-frame clones, with some not included. The sample yields about 84,000 clones, around 90% seen once. The sequenced sample was peripheral blood, obtained on day 0 of AZD1222 vaccination. These TCRs come from an adult in good health. CDR3s include the opening cysteine and the closing phenylalanine or tryptophan. D genes are given only for firm matches. The size field is filled for only some rows; it gives once, few, many or a size class.

J gene,V gene,D gene,clone size,CDR3 DNA,CDR3 protein
TRBJ2-1,TRBV27,-,-,TGTGCCAGCTGTCGGGGGCTTTGGGGCGGGAGCTATGAGCAGTTCTTC,CASCRGLWGGSYEQFF
TRBJ1-1,TRBV11-3,-,-,TGTGCCAGCAGCTTAGATCCCAATCTCATACCGCAATTT,CASSLDPNLIPQF
TRBJ1-4,TRBV11-2,-,-,TGTGCCAGCAGCTGGGGAACTAATGAAAAACTGTTTTTT,CASSWGTNEKLFF
TRBJ1-1,TRBV23-1,-,-,TGCGCCAGCAGTCAATCGAGAGGGCGGGCTGAAGCTTTCTTT,CASSQSRGRAEAFF
TRBJ2-7,TRBV7-2,-,once,TGTGCCAGCAGGTCGATGGGGGGGGCCGAGCAGTACTTC,CASRSMGGAEQYF
TRBJ2-7,TRBV3-1/TRBV3-2,-,-,TGTGCCAGCAGCCAATCTCTGACTAGCTCCTACGAGCAGTACTTC,CASSQSLTSSYEQYF
TRBJ1-3,TRBV9,-,-,TGTGCCAGCAGCAAATTGAGCTCTGGAAACACCATATATTTT,CASSKLSSGNTIYF
TRBJ1-2,TRBV30,-,-,TGTGCCTGGAGTAAATGGCGGGGCGAACTTGGCCCCTACTACACCTTC,CAWSKWRGELGPYYTF
TRBJ1-2,TRBV5-1,TRBD1,-,TGCGCCAGCAGCTACACCCGGACAGGGGCACATGGTGGCTACACCTTC,CASSYTRTGAHGGYTF
TRBJ1-2,TRBV5-6,-,-,TGTGCCAGCAGCTCCCGGGGGGGGCCTTTCTATGGCTACACCTTC,CASSSRGGPFYGYTF
TRBJ2-3,TRBV7-3,-,-,TGTGCCAGCAGCTTACGACGGACTAGCACAGATACGCAGTATTTT,CASSLRRTSTDTQYF
TRBJ2-7,TRBV29-1,-,-,TGCAGCGTGGGGGGTGGGCGCGGGAAATCCAGCGAGCAGTACTTC,CSVGGGRGKSSEQYF
TRBJ2-7,TRBV27,-,-,TGTGCCAGCAGTTTAGCGGGTGGCTCCTCTAGCTCCTACGAGCAGTACTTC,CASSLAGGSSSSYEQYF
TRBJ1-1,TRBV15,TRBD1,-,TGTGCCACCAGCAGAGGGTCAGGGGGTTACACTGAAGCTTTCTTT,CATSRGSGGYTEAFF
TRBJ1-2,TRBV27,-,-,TGTGCCAGCAGTCCCCGCGAGGCCTATGGCTACACCTTC,CASSPREAYGYTF
TRBJ1-1,TRBV24-1,-,-,TGTGCCACCAGTGATAGGGAGACCCTCTTTTTTAACACTGAAGCTTTCTTT,CATSDRETLFFNTEAFF
TRBJ1-1,TRBV29-1,-,-,TGCAGCGTCCGGACGGCCCTGAACACTGAAGCTTTCTTT,CSVRTALNTEAFF
TRBJ2-5,TRBV29-1,-,-,TGCAGCGTTGAAGATCAACGGGGCGAGACCCAGTACTTC,CSVEDQRGETQYF
TRBJ2-3,TRBV7-3,-,-,TGTGCCAGCACCAAAAGGGATACGCAGTATTTT,CASTKRDTQYF
TRBJ2-3,TRBV7-2,-,-,TGTGCCAGCAGCTCCGCTGGCCTTAGCACAGATACGCAGTATTTT,CASSSAGLSTDTQYF
TRBJ2-7,TRBV10-3,TRBD1,-,TGTGCCATCAGTGTATCGATTAAGGACAGGGGGCCCAAATGGCAAAGTTTCTACGAGCAGTACTTC,CAISVSIKDRGPKWQSFYEQYF
TRBJ1-4,TRBV5-4,-,once,TGTGCCAGCAGCTTGGGTAATGAAAAACTGTTTTTT,CASSLGNEKLFF
TRBJ1-1,TRBV5-5,-,-,TGTGCCAGCAGCTTGGAATTGTACAGCTTGAACACTGAAGCTTTCTTT,CASSLELYSLNTEAFF
TRBJ2-3,TRBV9,TRBD2,once,TGTGCCAGCAGCCGTAGCGGGAGCACAGATACGCAGTATTTT,CASSRSGSTDTQYF